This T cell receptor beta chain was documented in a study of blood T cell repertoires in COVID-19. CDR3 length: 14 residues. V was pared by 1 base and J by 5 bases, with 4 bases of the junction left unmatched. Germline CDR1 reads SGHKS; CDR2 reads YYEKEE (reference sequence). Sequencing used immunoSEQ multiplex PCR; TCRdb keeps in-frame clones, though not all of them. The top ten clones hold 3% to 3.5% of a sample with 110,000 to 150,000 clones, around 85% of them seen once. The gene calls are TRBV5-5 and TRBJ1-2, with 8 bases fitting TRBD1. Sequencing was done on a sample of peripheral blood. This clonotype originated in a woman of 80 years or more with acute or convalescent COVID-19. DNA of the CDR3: TGTGCCAGCAGCTTGAGCACAGGGGGGTATGGCTACACCTTC. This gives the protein CASSLSTGGYGYTF.